Below, 18 T cell receptor beta chains from the same sample are listed, as sequenced in a study of T-cell reconstitution after alpha-beta-depleted transplantation in children. Construction of the TCRbeta library involved unique molecular identifiers. MiXCR was run by TCRdb on the PCR reads, yielding one entry per CDR3 protein. The table shows a few hundred thousand distinct CDR3 sequences, with 10% to 15% occurring only once. The specimen comprised PBMCs, mostly from graft donor cells, sampled 360 days after TCRalphabeta/CD19-depleted stem cell transplant. The receptors come from a male patient between 10 and 17 years old who had a stem cell transplant for acute myeloid leukemia, so the T cells may come from the graft donor.

V usage is TRBV4-2 and J usage is TRBJ2-7; the D is unclear. Germline CDR1 is LGHNA and CDR2 is YNFKEQ. The CDR3 is 14 amino acids. V was cut by 0 bases and J by 0 bases, with 6 bases left in between. CDR3 region: CASSQEHTSYEQYF. CDR3 coding DNA: TGTGCCAGCAGCCAAGAACACACCTCCTACGAGCAGTACTTC.

This chain connects TRBV10-3 to TRBJ2-2, with 7 bases identical to TRBD1. Germline V CDR1 and CDR2: ENHRY, SYGVKD. The CDR3 is made up of 14 amino acids. The V and J ends lost 8 bases and 1 base, in that order; junction bases with no gene match: 4. The CDR3 spells CAILGGRNTGELFF. DNA for the CDR3: TGTGCCATCCTAGGGGGCAGGAACACCGGGGAGCTGTTTTTT.

This clonotype was seen a handful of times. The chain employs TRBV7-2 and TRBJ2-5, with D possibly TRBD2 on 6 matching bases. Trimming shortened V by 1 base and J by 1 base, and 16 bases separated the two germline ends. The CDR3 spans 17 residues. Germline CDR1 SGHTA, CDR2 FQGNSA. The CDR3 sequence: CASSLVLASLAQETQYF. The CDR3, as DNA: TGTGCCAGCAGCTTAGTGCTAGCGAGCCTCGCCCAAGAGACCCAGTACTTC.

J is TRBJ2-2 and V is TRBV24-1; no clear D. CDR1 and CDR2 from the germline V gene are KGHDR and SFDVKD. With 5 bases removed from V and 0 bases from J, the gap between germline ends came to 6 bases. This CDR3 has 14 amino acids. CDR3 loop: CATSGLANTGELFF. The CDR3, as DNA: TGTGCCACCAGTGGGCTAGCGAACACCGGGGAGCTGTTTTTT.

This clonotype was counted many times. The rearrangement joins TRBV28 to TRBJ2-1; D unclear. Trimming took off 2 bases at V and 0 bases at J, with 8 bases between the two ends. The germline V gene has CDR1 MDHEN and CDR2 SYDVKM. The CDR3 is 15 residues long. The CDR3 sequence: CASSLIEGSYNEQFF. DNA of the CDR3: TGTGCCAGCAGTTTAATAGAAGGCTCCTACAATGAGCAGTTCTTC.

The genes are TRBV6-1 and TRBJ2-1, with 14 positions matching TRBD2. The CDR3 length is 14 residues. Looked up from germline, CDR1 is MNHNS and CDR2 is SASEGT. The J segment lost 8 bases and the V segment lost 11 bases, leaving 8 bases of the junction unmatched. The CDR3 loop reads CAAKGLAGVHEQFF. In nucleotides, the CDR3 is TGTGCCGCAAAGGGACTAGCGGGAGTACATGAGCAGTTCTTC.

This clonotype was seen at least ten times. DNA for the CDR3: TGTGCCAGCAGCTTAGGAGCGGGAGGGTACGAGCAGTACTTC. This gives the protein CASSLGAGGYEQYF. This sequence joins TRBV7-8 and TRBJ2-7; TRBD2 matches at 10 bases. V trimming: 1 base; J trimming: 4 bases; junction bases outside the gene matches: 1. This CDR3 contains 14 residues. Germline-derived CDR1 and CDR2 are SGHVS and FQNEAQ.

This clonotype was counted only a few times. The chain is built from TRBV20-1 and TRBJ2-1, with D maybe TRBD1 (6 bases). This CDR3 is built from 13 residues. Germline-derived CDR1 and CDR2 are DFQATT and SNEGSKA (reference sequence). V was trimmed by 4 bases and J by 2 bases, leaving 9 bases between them. Written as DNA, the CDR3 is TGCAGTGCTACCCGGGACACCTACAATGAGCAGTTCTTC. It yields the protein CSATRDTYNEQFF.

Remarks on this clonotype: This could be a read error, since a much larger clone is one nucleotide away. This likely comes from a read error, as the CDR3 has no conserved phenylalanine or tryptophan at its end. The V and J genes are TRBV29-1 and TRBJ1-1; TRBD1 might be the D (5 bases). Germline loops: CDR1 SQVTM, CDR2 ANQGSEA. Between the trimmed V and J ends, which lost 1 base and 4 bases, there was a span of 13 bases. The CDR3 contains 14 residues. The CDR3 DNA follows: TGCAGCGTTGAAGTTGGGCAGGGAGGCACTGAAGCTTTCTCT. Its translation is CSVEVGQGGTEAFS.

The chain has TRBV28 and TRBJ2-7, with 7 nucleotides matching TRBD1. The trim removed 6 bases at V and 2 bases at J, leaving 7 bases unmatched. The CDR3 sequence is 14 residues long. Germline V lookup: CDR1 MDHEN, CDR2 SYDVKM. The CDR3 coding sequence is TGTGCCAGCAGAGCGGACAGGCCCCCCTACGAGCAGTACTTC. Protein sequence: CASRADRPPYEQYF.

This clonotype has just a few counts. This chain uses TRBV20-1 with TRBJ2-1; no clear D gene. Looked up from germline, CDR1 is DFQATT and CDR2 is SNEGSKA (reference sequence). The CDR3 covers 13 residues. The V end was cut by 5 bases, the J end by 8 bases, with 16 bases between. The chain's CDR3 is CSACSPRGDEQFF. The CDR3 DNA follows: TGCAGTGCTTGCTCCCCTAGAGGCGATGAGCAGTTCTTC.

This clonotype was seen repeatedly, ten times or more. This chain joins TRBV29-1 and TRBJ2-5; D might be TRBD2 (6 bases). The germline V and J ends were trimmed by 6 bases and 5 bases, with 13 bases remaining between them. Germline V CDR1 and CDR2: SQVTM, ANQGSEA. This CDR3 spans 12 amino acids. CDR3 nucleotide sequence: TGCAGCGTCCCACACCGGGAGGAGACCCAGTACTTC. This encodes CSVPHREETQYF.

This clonotype was seen many times. The gene calls are TRBV9 and TRBJ2-5; the match to TRBD2 covers 10 bases. Looked up from germline, CDR1 is SGDLS and CDR2 is YYNGEE. The CDR3 is made up of 14 amino acids. Trimming took 2 bases from V and 3 from J; bases not matched to a gene: 1. CDR3 amino acids: CASSVSGGKETQYF. Here the CDR3 DNA reads TGTGCCAGCAGCGTTAGCGGGGGGAAAGAGACCCAGTACTTC.

This clonotype was detected only a few times. The V gene is TRBV6-2 or TRBV6-3, the J gene TRBJ2-7; 12 nucleotides match TRBD2. The CDR3 length is 18 residues. The germline gives CDR1 MNHEY, CDR2 SVGEGT. With V trimmed by 0 bases and J by 5 bases, 11 bases remained unmatched. This CDR3 is CASSYSEVLGLAGNEQYF. As DNA, the CDR3 is TGTGCCAGCAGTTACTCTGAAGTATTGGGACTAGCGGGCAACGAGCAGTACTTC.

This clonotype was picked up a small number of times. This chain connects TRBV7-2 to TRBJ2-7; 7 positions agree with TRBD2. Germline V gene sequence: CDR1 SGHTA, CDR2 FQGNSA. The V and J ends lost 5 bases and 4 bases, in that order; junction bases with no gene match: 8. The CDR3 extends over 14 amino acids. CDR3 nucleotides: TGTGCCAGCAGCCATCCGGGACTAAATTACGAGCAGTACTTC. Translation: CASSHPGLNYEQYF.

The chain has TRBV3-1 and TRBJ2-5, with 13 positions matching TRBD2. Germline V lookup: CDR1 LGHDT, CDR2 YNNKEL (reference sequence). CDR3 length equals 18 residues. V trimming: 2 bases; J trimming: 2 bases; junction bases outside the gene matches: 8. CDR3 in amino acids: CASSQYPPGLAGQETQYF. Here the CDR3 DNA reads TGTGCCAGCAGCCAATATCCCCCGGGACTAGCGGGACAAGAGACCCAGTACTTC.

The V call is TRBV12-3 or TRBV12-4, the J call TRBJ2-2; 9 bases match TRBD1. V shed 4 bases and J 5 bases; nucleotides not matched to a gene: 8. The CDR3 extends over 16 amino acids. The CDR3 is CASSSRLGQGTGELFF. The CDR3 DNA reads as TGTGCCAGCAGTTCCCGCCTGGGACAGGGAACCGGGGAGCTGTTTTTT.

This clonotype has ten or more counts. The chain employs TRBV12-3 or TRBV12-4 and TRBJ2-3; 12 bases agree with TRBD2. The V segment lost 6 bases and the J segment 7 bases; nucleotides outside the gene matches: 8. The CDR3 covers 15 residues. CDR3 loop: CASRELAGGGYTQYF. Here the CDR3 DNA reads TGTGCCAGCAGAGAACTAGCGGGAGGCGGATATACGCAGTATTTT.